The present T cell receptor beta chain was sequenced within a study of T cell responses to AZD1222 COVID-19 vaccine (dated by TCRdb to 2020 to 2022). In the study overall: AZD1222 recipients given second doses at about 4 weeks or at about 12 weeks were pooled, since spike-specific TCR depth and breadth were not found to differ between the two schedules. TCR sequencing was performed for about 250 trial participants, of whom 200 to 220 were given two doses of AZD1222 and approximately 26 were given two doses of MenACWY control vaccine. Enrollment into the trials was organized by age into subgroups of 18-55, 56-69 and 70-plus years, and those subgroups contained about 160, 30 and 59 TCR-sequenced participants, respectively. Overall study results and their limits: No day 14 peak-response samples were available, so repertoires were characterized only after the peak T cell response. Participants were mostly white British and included more females than males, and it was suggested by the authors that clonal diversity may have been underestimated. Conclusions about previously exposed vaccinees were limited because only 6 or 7 AZD1222 recipients were SARS-CoV-2 seropositive at baseline. Epitopes outside the regions mutated in the B.1.351 and B.1.1.7 variants were reportedly recognized by nearly half of the unique spike-specific TCRs. The 56-69-year group was small, and its depth increase did not reach significance, likely because of low power. A significant rise in spike-specific TCR breadth and depth was observed after two AZD1222 doses relative to day 0 and relative to MenACWY recipients. The vaccine-associated CD4 TCRs covered the entire spike protein, and the dominant responses fell in regions 160-218 and 743-854.

The junction shows trimming of 6 bases on V and 6 bases on J, and the gene matches do not reach 10 bases of it. Per the germline V gene (reference sequence), MNHEY is the CDR1 and SMNVEV is the CDR2. The CDR3 goes from the cysteine to the phenylalanine over 14 residues. Only the CDR3 portion is preserved as DNA: 42 bases, with reading frame beginning at the first base. This clone was counted once. Its target antigen remains unknown. Base qualities are missing; no much larger clone stands one base away. The CDR3 regions of human TCRbeta chains were analyzed by immunosequencing. As for the original processing: TCRs in the repertoires were compared against a reference library of SARS-CoV-2-specific TCRs that had been generated with the MIRA antigen-specificity platform. Breadth was defined as the fraction of unique TCRs that were SARS-CoV-2-associated. Depth was defined as the fraction of total T cells that were SARS-CoV-2-associated. Using the MIRA data, every spike-specific TCR was mapped to the spike region that the TCR reacted to and assigned to either a CD4 or a CD8 class. Log10-transformed breadth and depth values were compared by one-way ANOVA with Sidak's multiple comparisons tests. The immuneACCESS repertoire file appears here via TCRdb, limited to in-frame rearrangements. These files lack a portion of the clones; in checked studies, under half of the deficit traces to unresolved V genes, and the cause of the others is not known. V, J and clone size derive from that table, while D and trimming were established from the DNA sequence. The sample yields 150,000 or so clones; approximately 94% were counted once. The top ten clonotypes cover 1.9% of the sample.

Read against the paper, the sample's time point label means: baseline before first vaccination. The vaccinee samples were drawn from two UK trials, COV001 and COV002, one of which was a single-blind randomized controlled phase 2/3 trial testing AZD1222 (ChAdOx1 nCoV-19) in healthy adults. For TCRbeta chain sequencing, PBMC samples from trial participants were taken at day 0 and at day 28 after the second dose. Recombination linked TRBV27 to TRBJ1-2, with 7 junctional bases fitting TRBD1. The TCR was taken from an adult in good health. The starting material was peripheral blood, obtained on day 0 of AZD1222 vaccination. The CDR3 region reads CASRDGTVLNGYTF. The nucleotides are TGTGCCAGCAGGGACGGGACAGTGCTTAATGGCTACACCTTC.